These 3 T cell receptor beta chains were all obtained from the same sample, sequenced in a study of PD-1 blockade in classical Hodgkin lymphoma. There was relapse after autologous stem cell transplantation in every patient, and there was variation in brentuximab vedotin exposure. Using immunoSEQ multiplex PCR, the repertoire was profiled, and TCRdb retains in-frame clones only, with some absent. This table has about 93,000 clones, about nine tenths appearing once. Sequenced material: peripheral blood mononuclear cells (PBMCs), taken before the second cycle of nivolumab. The receptors derive from a human donor with classical Hodgkin lymphoma.

The chain uses TRBV7-9 and TRBJ2-1; 7 nucleotides match TRBD2. Trimming at V came to 1 base and at J to 0 bases, leaving 3 bases not matched to a gene. Germline V gives CDR1 SEHNR, CDR2 FQNEAQ (reference sequence). The CDR3 totals 16 residues. The CDR3 DNA follows: TGTGCCAGCAGCTTAGAAGGCGGGAGCTCCTACAATGAGCAGTTCTTC. It yields the protein CASSLEGGSSYNEQFF.

The chain joins TRBV7-9 to TRBJ2-2; TRBD1 is a possible D gene (6 bases). V was pared by 5 bases and J by 1 base, with 23 bases between. Germline V gene lookup returns CDR1 SEHNR and CDR2 FQNEAQ (reference sequence). The CDR3 totals 19 residues. The CDR3, as DNA: TGTGCCAGCAGCCTATCCAAAGGGGGAGCGGAGAAGAACACCGGGGAGCTGTTTTTT. Protein product: CASSLSKGGAEKNTGELFF.

This sequence joins TRBV27 and TRBJ2-5; TRBD2 matches at 15 bases. The DNA end lines up better with TRBJ2-7; the J call may be wrong. Germline-derived CDR1 and CDR2 are MNHEY and SMNVEV (reference sequence). This CDR3 spans 15 amino acids. CDR3 loop: CASSWTSGRAGEQYF. As DNA, the CDR3 is TGTGCCAGCAGTTGGACTAGCGGGAGGGCGGGCGAGCAGTACTTC.